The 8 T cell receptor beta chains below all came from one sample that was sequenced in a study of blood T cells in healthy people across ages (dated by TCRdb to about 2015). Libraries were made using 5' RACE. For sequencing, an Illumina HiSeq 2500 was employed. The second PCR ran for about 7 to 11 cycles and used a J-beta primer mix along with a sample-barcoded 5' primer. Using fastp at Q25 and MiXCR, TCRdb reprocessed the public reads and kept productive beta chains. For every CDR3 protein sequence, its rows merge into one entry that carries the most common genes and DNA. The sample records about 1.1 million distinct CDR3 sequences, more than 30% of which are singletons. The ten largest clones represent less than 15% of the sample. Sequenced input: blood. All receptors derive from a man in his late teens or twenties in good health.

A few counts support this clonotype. The CDR3 here is CAISVEEDTEAFF. CDR3 DNA: TGTGCCATCAGTGTGGAGGAGGACACTGAAGCTTTCTTT. This chain links TRBV10-3 with TRBJ1-1; no clear D gene. V lost 4 bases, J lost 3 bases, and 9 bases lay in between. The CDR3 length is 13 residues. Germline values: CDR1 ENHRY, CDR2 SYGVKD.

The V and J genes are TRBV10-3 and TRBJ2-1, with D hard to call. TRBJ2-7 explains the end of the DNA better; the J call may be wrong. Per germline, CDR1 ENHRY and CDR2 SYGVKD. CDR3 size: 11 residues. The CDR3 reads CAISLNNEQYF. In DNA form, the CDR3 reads TGTGCCATCAGCCTCAACAATGAGCAGTACTTC.

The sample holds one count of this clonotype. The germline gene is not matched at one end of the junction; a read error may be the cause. CDR3 in amino acids: CASRLTLNRPQHF. In DNA form, the CDR3 reads TGCGCCAGCAGACTCACTCTCAATCGGCCCCAGCATTTT. J is TRBJ1-5 and V is TRBV5-1; no clear D. Looked up from germline, CDR1 is SGHRS and CDR2 is YFSETQ. This CDR3 has 13 residues.

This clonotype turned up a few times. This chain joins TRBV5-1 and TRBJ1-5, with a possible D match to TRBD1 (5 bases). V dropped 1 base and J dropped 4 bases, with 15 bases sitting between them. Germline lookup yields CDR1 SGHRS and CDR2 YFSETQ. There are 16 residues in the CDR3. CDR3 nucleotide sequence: TGCGCCAGCAGCTTGAATCCGGGGGACCGGAATCAGCCCCAGCATTTT. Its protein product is CASSLNPGDRNQPQHF.

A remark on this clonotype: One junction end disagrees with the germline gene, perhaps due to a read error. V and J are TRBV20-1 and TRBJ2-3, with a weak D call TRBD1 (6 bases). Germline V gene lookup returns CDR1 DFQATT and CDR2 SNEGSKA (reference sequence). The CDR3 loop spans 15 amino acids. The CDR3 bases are TGCAGTACTAGATCCGGGACACCTAGCACAGATACGCAGTATTTT. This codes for CSTRSGTPSTDTQYF.

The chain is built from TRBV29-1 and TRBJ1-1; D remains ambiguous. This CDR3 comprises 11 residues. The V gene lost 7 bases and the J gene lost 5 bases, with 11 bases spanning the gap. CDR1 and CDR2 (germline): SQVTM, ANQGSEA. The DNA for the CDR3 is TGCAGCGCCCTGGTACGAACTGAAGCTTTCTTT. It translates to CSALVRTEAFF. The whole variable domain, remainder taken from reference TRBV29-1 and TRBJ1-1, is SAVISQKPSRDICQRGTSLTIQCQVDSQVTMMFWYRQQPGQSLTLIATANQGSEATYESGFVIDKFPISRPNLTFSTLTVSNMSPEDSSIYLCSALVRTEAFFGQGTRLTVV.

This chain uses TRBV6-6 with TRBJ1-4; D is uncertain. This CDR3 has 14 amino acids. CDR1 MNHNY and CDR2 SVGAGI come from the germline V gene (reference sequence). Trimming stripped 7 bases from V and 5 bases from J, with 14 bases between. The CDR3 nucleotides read TGTGCCAGCACCGCCCCCGAGGGCAATGAAAAACTGTTTTTT. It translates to CASTAPEGNEKLFF.

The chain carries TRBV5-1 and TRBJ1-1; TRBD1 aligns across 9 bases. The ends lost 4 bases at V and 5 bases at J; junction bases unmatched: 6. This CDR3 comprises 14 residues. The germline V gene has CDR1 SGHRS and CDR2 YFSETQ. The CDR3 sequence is CASSTGGAGTEAFF. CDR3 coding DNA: TGCGCCAGCAGCACAGGGGGCGCAGGTACTGAAGCTTTCTTT.